This T cell receptor beta chain was observed in a study of blood T cell repertoires in COVID-19. The CDR3 runs to 16 residues. Per the germline V gene, CDR1 is SGHRS and CDR2 is YFSETQ. Germline trimming cut 4 bases from V and 0 bases from J; bases unmatched to any gene: 9. The data were produced by immunoSEQ multiplex PCR, yet TCRdb's version contains in-frame clones alone and is incomplete. The table includes 220,000 or so clones, roughly 84% detected once. This sequence joins TRBV5-1 and TRBJ2-7; 8 bases fit TRBD1. The TCR sequence derives from a woman aged 25 to 45 who had recovered from COVID-19. The specimen sequenced was peripheral blood. CDR3 amino acids: CASSLGFGQGSYEQYF. The CDR3, as DNA: TGCGCCAGCAGCCTGGGGTTTGGACAGGGCTCCTACGAGCAGTACTTC.